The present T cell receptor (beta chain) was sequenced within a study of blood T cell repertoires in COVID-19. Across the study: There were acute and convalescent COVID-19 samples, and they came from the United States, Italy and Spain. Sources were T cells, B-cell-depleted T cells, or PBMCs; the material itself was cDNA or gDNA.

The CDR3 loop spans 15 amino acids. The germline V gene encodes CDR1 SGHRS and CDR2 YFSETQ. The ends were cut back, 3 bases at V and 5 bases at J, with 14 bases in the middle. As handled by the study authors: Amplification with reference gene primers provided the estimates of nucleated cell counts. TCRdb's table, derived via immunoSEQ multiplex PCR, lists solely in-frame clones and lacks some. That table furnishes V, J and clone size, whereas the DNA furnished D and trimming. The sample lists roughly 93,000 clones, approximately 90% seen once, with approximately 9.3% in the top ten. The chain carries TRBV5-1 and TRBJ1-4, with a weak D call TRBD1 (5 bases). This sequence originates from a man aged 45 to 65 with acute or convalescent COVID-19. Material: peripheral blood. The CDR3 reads CASSSGGGLNEKLFF. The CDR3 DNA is TGCGCCAGCAGCTCCGGGGGGGGATTGAATGAAAAACTGTTTTTT. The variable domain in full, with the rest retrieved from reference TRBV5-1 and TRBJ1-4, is KAGVTQTPRYLIKTRGQQVTLSCSPISGHRSVSWYQQTPGQGLQFLFEYFSETQRNKGNFPGRFSGRQFSNSRSEMNVSTLELGDSALYLCASSSGGGLNEKLFFGSGTQLSVL.